These 23 T cell receptor beta chains originate from one sample sequenced in a study of blood T cell repertoires in COVID-19. The method was immunoSEQ multiplex PCR; TCRdb's version includes in-frame clones alone and lacks a portion of them. Here the sample spans 200,000 to 250,000 clones, approximately 90% being singletons. Sequenced input: PBMCs or T cells enriched from blood (not recorded which). The receptors originated from a woman aged 25 to 39 with acute COVID-19.

This rearrangement joins TRBV10-1 to TRBJ2-3; a possible D gene is TRBD2 (5 bases). Germline V lookup: CDR1 WNHNN, CDR2 SYGVQD (reference sequence). V was cut by 6 bases and J by 2 bases, with 9 bases left in between. The CDR3 spans 13 residues. The CDR3 spells CASSGENTDTQYF. The CDR3 DNA follows: TGCGCCAGCAGCGGGGAAAACACAGATACGCAGTATTTT.

This clone was observed a single time. V and J are TRBV12-3 or TRBV12-4 and TRBJ1-2; the D is unclear. V dropped 3 bases and J dropped 3 bases, with 5 bases sitting between them. The CDR3 covers 12 residues. The CDR3 protein is CASSFNYYGYTF. The CDR3 DNA is TGTGCCAGCAGTTTCAACTACTATGGCTACACCTTC.

This clone was observed a few times. The V call is TRBV24-1, the J call TRBJ2-1, with TRBD1 as a possible D gene (5 bases). Germline V gene data show CDR1 as KGHDR and CDR2 as SFDVKD. CDR3 length: 13 residues. V lost 0 bases to trimming and J lost 8 bases, with 7 bases between them. The CDR3, as DNA: TGTGCCACCAGTGATTTGCAAGGGGATGAGCAGTTCTTC. Its protein is CATSDLQGDEQFF.

V is TRBV5-1 and J is TRBJ2-2; D is possibly TRBD2 (6 bases). This CDR3 comprises 16 residues. Germline CDR1 is SGHRS and CDR2 is YFSETQ. V lost 5 bases and J lost 2, with 16 bases in between. CDR3 bases: TGCGCCAGCAGTTACCCGGGGGTGAGAAACACCGGGGAGCTGTTTTTT. It codes for CASSYPGVRNTGELFF.

In its sample, this clone was seen a few times. CDR3 sequence reads: CASSIDLWRESYNEQFF. The CDR3 nucleotides are TGTGCCAGTAGTATAGATCTATGGCGGGAATCCTACAATGAGCAGTTCTTC. V usage is TRBV19 and J usage is TRBJ2-1; a possible D gene is TRBD2 (6 bases). The CDR3 is 17 amino acids. CDR1 and CDR2 from the germline V gene are LNHDA and SQIVND (reference sequence). V lost 0 bases and J 1 base, leaving 13 bases between the germline ends.

The chain links TRBV7-9 to TRBJ1-6, with D perhaps TRBD1 (5 bases). The germline gives CDR1 SEHNR, CDR2 FQNEAQ (reference sequence). V was trimmed by 3 bases and J by 0 bases, leaving 12 bases between them. The CDR3 spans 17 residues. Written as DNA, the CDR3 is TGTGCCAGCAGCTTGGGGGAGGGGAGCTCCTATAATTCACCCCTCCACTTT. This codes for CASSLGEGSSYNSPLHF. The full variable domain, its missing parts supplied by reference TRBV7-9 and TRBJ1-6, is DTGVSQNPRHKITKRGQNVTFRCDPISEHNRLYWYRQTLGQGPEFLTYFQNEAQLEKSRLLSDRFSAERPKGSFSTLEIQRTEQGDSAMYLCASSLGEGSSYNSPLHFGNGTRLTVT.

V and J are TRBV19 and TRBJ2-1, with TRBD2 identical over 7 bases. Germline V gene data show CDR1 as LNHDA and CDR2 as SQIVND (reference sequence). The CDR3 totals 18 residues. Trimming took 3 bases from V and 7 from J; bases not matched to a gene: 18. For the CDR3, the DNA is TGTGCCAGTAGTATGAATCTAGTGGCTAGCGGCAAAAAAAATGAGCAGTTCTTC. This translates into CASSMNLVASGKKNEQFF. Supplemented by reference TRBV19 and TRBJ2-1, the full variable domain reads DGGITQSPKYLFRKEGQNVTLSCEQNLNHDAMYWYRQDPGQGLRLIYYSQIVNDFQKGDIAEGYSVSREKKESFPLTVTSAQKNPTAFYLCASSMNLVASGKKNEQFFGPGTRLTVL.

The chain combines TRBV7-9 with TRBJ1-6, with 7 bases matching TRBD1. This CDR3 comprises 15 residues. V was pared by 5 bases and J by 7 bases, with 8 bases of the junction left unmatched. Looked up from germline, CDR1 is SEHNR and CDR2 is FQNEAQ (reference sequence). DNA of the CDR3: TGTGCCAGCAGCCCCCAGGGACAGCCCAATTCACCCCTCCACTTT. Protein product: CASSPQGQPNSPLHF.

The chain combines TRBV27 with TRBJ2-2; tentative D call: TRBD2 (7 bases). The germline V and J ends were trimmed by 1 base and 7 bases, with 19 bases remaining between them. In germline, CDR1 is MNHEY, CDR2 SMNVEV (reference sequence). This CDR3 is 17 amino acids long. The CDR3, as DNA: TGTGCCAGCAGTTTATTACTAGCGACGGGGGGCAACGGGGAGCTGTTTTTT. Amino acid sequence: CASSLLLATGGNGELFF.

The chain employs TRBV7-6 and TRBJ2-2; 12 bases map to TRBD1. CDR3 length: 16 residues. The ends lost 5 bases at V and 6 bases at J; junction bases unmatched: 7. Germline values: CDR1 SGHVS, CDR2 FNYEAQ. The CDR3 DNA follows: TGTGCCAGCAGCCCGGGGACAGGGGGCCGTTCCGGGGAGCTGTTTTTT. Its protein product is CASSPGTGGRSGELFF.

The chain uses TRBV9 and TRBJ2-2, with 13 bases identical to TRBD2. CDR3 length equals 17 residues. V lost 3 bases, J lost 5 bases, and 7 bases stayed unmatched. Germline lookup yields CDR1 SGDLS and CDR2 YYNGEE. CDR3 residues: CASSARLAGGLTGELFF. The CDR3 bases are TGTGCCAGCAGCGCTCGACTAGCGGGAGGTCTGACCGGGGAGCTGTTTTTT. The complete variable domain, with remaining parts taken from reference TRBV9 and TRBJ2-2, reads DSGVTQTPKHLITATGQRVTLRCSPRSGDLSVYWYQQSLDQGLQFLIQYYNGEERAKGNILERFSAQQFPDLHSELNLSSLELGDSALYFCASSARLAGGLTGELFFGEGSRLTVL.

The chain joins TRBV14 to TRBJ1-1; D not certain. V lost 3 bases, J lost 1 base, and 3 bases lay in between. Germline CDR1 and CDR2: SGHDN and FVKESK. The CDR3 loop spans 12 amino acids. The CDR3 DNA reads TGTGCCAGCAGCCAGGCGAACACTGAAGCTTTCTTT. Protein product: CASSQANTEAFF.

J is TRBJ1-3 and V is TRBV11-2; D is possibly TRBD1 (5 bases). The germline V gene has CDR1 SGHAT and CDR2 FQNNGV. V lost 3 bases, J lost 0 bases, and 15 bases lay in between. This CDR3 contains 17 residues. The CDR3 DNA reads as TGTGCCAGCAGCTTGGGGGGGTACTCCAGCTCTGGAAACACCATATATTTT. This sequence encodes CASSLGGYSSSGNTIYF.

The rearrangement links TRBV6-4 to TRBJ2-2; D is unclear. This CDR3 is 14 amino acids long. The germline V and J ends were trimmed by 2 bases and 3 bases, with 7 bases remaining between them. Germline CDR1 is MRHNA and CDR2 is SNTAGT. The CDR3 region has the DNA TGTGCCAGCAGTGACGCCCGGGACACCGGGGAGCTGTTTTTT. This gives the protein CASSDARDTGELFF.

The V call is TRBV19, the J call TRBJ1-3; unclear D gene. The CDR3 spans 15 residues. V shed 5 bases and J shed 5 bases, with 16 bases lying between them. The germline CDR1 and CDR2 sequences are LNHDA and SQIVND (reference sequence). CDR3 bases: TGTGCCAGTAGTGACCGTCACAGCCTTCGAAACACCATATATTTT. Translating gives CASSDRHSLRNTIYF. The variable domain in full, with the rest retrieved from reference TRBV19 and TRBJ1-3, is DGGITQSPKYLFRKEGQNVTLSCEQNLNHDAMYWYRQDPGQGLRLIYYSQIVNDFQKGDIAEGYSVSREKKESFPLTVTSAQKNPTAFYLCASSDRHSLRNTIYFGEGSWLTVV.

The gene calls are TRBV7-3 and TRBJ2-1; D gene unclear. The germline V gene encodes CDR1 SGHTA and CDR2 FQGTGA. This CDR3 is 13 amino acids long. V was cut by 5 bases and J by 8 bases, with 13 bases left in between. In DNA form, the CDR3 reads TGTGCCAGCAGCCCCTCAACGGTCGATGAGCAGTTCTTC. The encoded protein is CASSPSTVDEQFF.

The chain is built from TRBV5-6 and TRBJ1-6, with 8 positions matching TRBD1. V dropped 3 bases and J dropped 11; count of bases not matched to a gene: 4. The germline V gene encodes CDR1 SGHDT and CDR2 YYEEEE. The CDR3 is 13 amino acids. The CDR3 sequence is CASSSTGGTPLHF. The CDR3 coding sequence is TGTGCCAGCAGCTCCACAGGGGGTACACCCCTCCACTTT.

V usage is TRBV5-4 and J usage is TRBJ2-2; perhaps TRBD1 as D (6 bases). This CDR3 is built from 17 residues. Trimming cost V 4 bases and J 0 bases, with 16 bases left between them. The germline CDR1 and CDR2 sequences are SGHNT and YYREEE (reference sequence). The CDR3 DNA follows: TGTGCCAGCAGCCCTATCGACAGGCCCGCGAACACCGGGGAGCTGTTTTTT. Residues: CASSPIDRPANTGELFF.

This chain links TRBV18 with TRBJ1-1, with unresolved D. V gave up 5 bases and J gave up 3 bases, with 19 bases separating them. The germline CDR1 and CDR2 sequences are KGHSH and LQKENI. The CDR3 runs 16 residues. The CDR3 is CASSFGLNGADTEAFF. The DNA for the CDR3 is TGTGCCAGCTCATTCGGATTAAACGGCGCGGACACTGAAGCTTTCTTT.

This chain uses TRBV7-8 with TRBJ2-5, with D possibly being TRBD2 (5 bases). The CDR3 is 13 amino acids. Looked up from germline, CDR1 is SGHVS and CDR2 is FQNEAQ. Trimming removed 1 base from V and 4 bases from J, with 7 bases in between. The CDR3 sequence is CASSLVGRETQYF. For the CDR3, the DNA is TGTGCCAGCAGCTTAGTGGGGAGAGAGACCCAGTACTTC.

The chain joins TRBV13 to TRBJ1-3, with TRBD1 as a possible D gene (6 bases). V was trimmed by 0 bases and J by 3 bases, leaving 12 bases between them. In germline, CDR1 is PRHDT, CDR2 FYEKMQ (reference sequence). There are 16 residues in the CDR3. Here the CDR3 DNA reads TGTGCCAGCAGCTTAGGTTCAGGGGAAAATGGAAACACCATATATTTT. Translation gives CASSLGSGENGNTIYF. The full variable domain, its missing parts supplied by reference TRBV13 and TRBJ1-3, is AAGVIQSPRHLIKEKRETATLKCYPIPRHDTVYWYQQGPGQDPQFLISFYEKMQSDKGSIPDRFSAQQFSDYHSELNMSSLELGDSALYFCASSLGSGENGNTIYFGEGSWLTVV.

This chain connects TRBV29-1 to TRBJ2-5, with D perhaps matching TRBD1 (6 bases). V dropped 7 bases and J dropped 1 base, with 13 bases sitting between them. The germline gives CDR1 SQVTM, CDR2 ANQGSEA. This CDR3 has 13 amino acids. CDR3 nucleotide sequence: TGCAGCGGGGGAGCCAGGGGCCAAGAGACCCAGTACTTC. It codes for CSGGARGQETQYF. The full variable domain, completed using reference TRBV29-1 and TRBJ2-5, is SAVISQKPSRDICQRGTSLTIQCQVDSQVTMMFWYRQQPGQSLTLIATANQGSEATYESGFVIDKFPISRPNLTFSTLTVSNMSPEDSSIYLCSGGARGQETQYFGPGTRLLVL.

The V gene is TRBV28, the J gene TRBJ1-2; 9 positions agree with TRBD1. Trimming at V came to 6 bases and at J to 7 bases, leaving 12 bases not matched to a gene. Germline CDR1 MDHEN, CDR2 SYDVKM. CDR3 length equals 15 residues. The CDR3 here is CASRRDRVPNGGYTF. CDR3 sequence (DNA): TGTGCCAGCAGGCGGGACAGGGTCCCAAACGGTGGCTACACCTTC.